The 25 T cell receptor beta chains in this list originate from one sample, sequenced in a study of shared clonotypes between healthy human individuals. Generated by immunoSEQ multiplex PCR, the TCRdb table keeps only in-frame clones and is missing some. This table holds almost 750,000 clones, around 77% found once. The sample taken for sequencing was memory CD4+ T cells sorted from blood. As to subset: CD45RA-negative fraction. These receptors all stem from a woman in her twenties or thirties in good health.

The J gene is TRBJ2-7, the V gene TRBV9; 7 bases line up with TRBD2. Germline V gene lookup returns CDR1 SGDLS and CDR2 YYNGEE. There are 14 residues in the CDR3. Germline trimming cut 0 bases from V and 4 bases from J; bases unmatched to any gene: 4. The CDR3 spells CASSVASGSYEQYF. The CDR3 region has the DNA TGTGCCAGCAGCGTAGCTAGCGGAAGTTACGAGCAGTACTTC.

This sequence joins TRBV9 and TRBJ2-1; TRBD2 aligns across 15 bases. The CDR3 covers 16 residues. Germline-derived CDR1 and CDR2 are SGDLS and YYNGEE. Trimming removed 3 bases from V and 7 bases from J; junction bases left unmatched: 5. The chain's CDR3 is CASSASGLAGGNEQFF. In DNA, the CDR3 is TGTGCCAGCAGCGCCTCGGGACTAGCGGGAGGTAATGAGCAGTTCTTC.

This clone was counted ten times or more. This chain uses TRBV18 with TRBJ2-1; 8 bases are a match to TRBD2. With 2 bases clipped from V and 5 bases from J, the junction kept 8 bases outside the gene matches. This CDR3 comprises 16 residues. Germline CDR1 and CDR2: KGHSH and LQKENI. The CDR3 here is CASSPMNSGTNNEQFF. CDR3 sequence (DNA): TGTGCCAGCTCACCAATGAATAGCGGGACTAACAATGAGCAGTTCTTC.

This chain uses TRBV6-5 with TRBJ1-1; D may be TRBD1 (5 bases). The germline V and J ends were trimmed by 7 bases and 3 bases, with 12 bases remaining between them. Looked up from germline, CDR1 is MNHEY and CDR2 is SVGAGI. The CDR3 spans 13 residues. CDR3 amino acids: CASNRGEDTEAFF. For the CDR3, the DNA is TGTGCCAGCAACCGAGGGGAAGACACTGAAGCTTTCTTT.

This clone was seen more than once but under ten times. V usage is TRBV18 and J usage is TRBJ2-1; tentatively, D is TRBD1 (6 bases). The CDR3 runs 16 residues. Per the germline V gene, CDR1 is KGHSH and CDR2 is LQKENI. The V end lost 5 bases, the J end lost 0 bases, and 14 bases lay between the germline ends. The CDR3: CASSTGTSSSYNEQFF. DNA of the CDR3: TGTGCCAGCTCAACCGGGACAAGCAGCTCCTACAATGAGCAGTTCTTC.

The rearrangement joins TRBV28 to TRBJ1-5, with 7 nucleotides matching TRBD1. The germline CDR1 and CDR2 sequences are MDHEN and SYDVKM. The CDR3 length is 14 residues. V lost 4 bases to trimming and J lost 5 bases; unmatched junction nucleotides: 5. The CDR3 spells CASSWGQSHQPQHF. CDR3 nucleotide sequence: TGTGCCAGCAGTTGGGGACAGTCCCATCAGCCCCAGCATTTT.

This clone was picked up a small number of times. The same CDR3 can be traced to other DNA sequences in this sample. J is TRBJ1-1 and V is TRBV18; unclear D gene. With 2 bases removed from V and 1 base from J, the gap between germline ends came to 5 bases. The CDR3 length is 13 residues. The germline V gene has CDR1 KGHSH and CDR2 LQKENI. The CDR3 loop is CASSPIPNTEAFF. The CDR3 DNA is TGTGCCAGCTCACCAATCCCGAACACTGAAGCTTTCTTT. Filled out from reference TRBV18 and TRBJ1-1, the complete variable domain reads NAGVMQNPRHLVRRRGQEARLRCSPMKGHSHVYWYRQLPEEGLKFMVYLQKENIIDESGMPKERFSAEFPKEGPSILRIQQVVRGDSAAYFCASSPIPNTEAFFGQGTRLTVV.

This clone was seen only once. This chain links TRBV7-9 with TRBJ1-1; the D gene is possibly TRBD1 (6 bases). Germline V gene data show CDR1 as SEHNR and CDR2 as FQNEAQ (reference sequence). CDR3 size: 14 residues. Trimming left V 5 bases short and J 1 base short, with 11 bases between. CDR3 protein: CASSQLGGNTEAFF. DNA for the CDR3: TGTGCCAGCAGCCAACTAGGGGGGAACACTGAAGCTTTCTTT.

In DNA form, the CDR3 reads TGTGCCAGCAGTTTAACCTCAGGGTCCCCTCTCTCCTACGAGCAGTACTTC. Its translation is CASSLTSGSPLSYEQYF. J is TRBJ2-7 and V is TRBV11-1, with D possibly matching TRBD1 (5 bases). Trimming removed 6 bases at V and 0 bases at J, with 21 bases between. The CDR3 runs 17 residues. CDR1 is SGHAT, CDR2 FQDESV, per germline (reference sequence). Drawing the rest from reference TRBV11-1 and TRBJ2-7, the complete variable domain is EAEVAQSPRYKITEKSQAVAFWCDPISGHATLYWYRQILGQGPELLVQFQDESVVDDSQLPKDRFSAERLKGVDSTLKIQPAELGDSAMYLCASSLTSGSPLSYEQYFGPGTRLTVT.

Regarding this clone: Other nucleotide sequences from this sample produce the same CDR3. The chain links TRBV18 to TRBJ1-5, with D hard to call. The ends were cut back, 2 bases at V and 4 bases at J, with 9 bases in the middle. This CDR3 spans 14 amino acids. Germline V lookup: CDR1 KGHSH, CDR2 LQKENI. The CDR3 here is CASSPGGGNQPQHF. CDR3 coding DNA: TGTGCCAGCTCACCAGGTGGAGGAAATCAGCCCCAGCATTTT. The full variable domain, completed using reference TRBV18 and TRBJ1-5, is NAGVMQNPRHLVRRRGQEARLRCSPMKGHSHVYWYRQLPEEGLKFMVYLQKENIIDESGMPKERFSAEFPKEGPSILRIQQVVRGDSAAYFCASSPGGGNQPQHFGDGTRLSIL.

This chain joins TRBV7-6 and TRBJ2-1; D gene uncertain. Germline CDR1 reads SGHVS; CDR2 reads FNYEAQ. The V end lost 5 bases, the J end lost 0 bases, and 8 bases lay between the germline ends. This CDR3 has 14 amino acids. The CDR3: CASSPSRSYNEQFF. The CDR3 DNA is TGTGCCAGCAGCCCCTCCCGCTCCTACAATGAGCAGTTCTTC.

This clone was counted only a few times. This chain links TRBV28 with TRBJ1-5; D is possibly TRBD1 (6 bases). The V end lost 6 bases, the J end lost 0 bases, and 21 bases lay between the germline ends. The length of the CDR3 is 18 residues. CDR1 and CDR2 from the germline V gene are MDHEN and SYDVKM. The CDR3 DNA reads as TGTGCCAGCAGCGCCCCTTTCAGGGGACTCTATAGCAATCAGCCCCAGCATTTT. It codes for CASSAPFRGLYSNQPQHF.

This chain connects TRBV28 to TRBJ1-4, with D tentatively TRBD1 (5 bases). The ends were cut back, 3 bases at V and 2 bases at J, with 10 bases in the middle. Germline-derived CDR1 and CDR2 are MDHEN and SYDVKM. This CDR3 spans 15 amino acids. The CDR3 DNA follows: TGTGCCAGCAGTTTGGGACGGAGGACTAATGAAAAACTGTTTTTT. Protein: CASSLGRRTNEKLFF.

The chain combines TRBV18 with TRBJ1-2; D unresolved. Germline V gene sequence: CDR1 KGHSH, CDR2 LQKENI. The CDR3 consists of 12 residues. Trimming took 2 bases from V and 5 from J, leaving 6 bases between them. CDR3 loop: CASSPDGYGYTF. The CDR3 DNA reads TGTGCCAGCTCACCAGACGGATATGGCTACACCTTC.

The genes are TRBV11-2 and TRBJ1-1, with unresolved D. The CDR3 length is 13 residues. Germline V gene lookup returns CDR1 SGHAT and CDR2 FQNNGV. The V gene lost 0 bases and the J gene lost 3 bases, with 5 bases spanning the gap. The CDR3 protein is CASSLDRYTEAFF. CDR3 nucleotides: TGTGCCAGCAGCTTAGACCGTTACACTGAAGCTTTCTTT.

Comment on this clone: This likely traces to a read error, being one base from a far larger clone. This chain connects TRBV7-3 to TRBJ1-5; D call uncertain. Germline CDR1 SGHTA, CDR2 FQGTGA. CDR3 length equals 13 residues. This CDR3 is CTSSLNFGQPQHF. The CDR3 DNA is TGTACCAGCAGCTTAAATTTTGGGCAGCCCCAGCATTTT.

The CDR3 DNA reads TGCGCCAGCAAGGACCTCCGGGATACCGGGGAGCTGTTTTTT. It specifies CASKDLRDTGELFF. V is TRBV5-1 and J is TRBJ2-2; D may be TRBD2 (5 bases). This CDR3 has 14 residues. Looked up from germline, CDR1 is SGHRS and CDR2 is YFSETQ. V dropped 6 bases and J dropped 5 bases, with 14 bases sitting between them.

The chain is built from TRBV5-1 and TRBJ2-1; D is perhaps TRBD1 (5 bases). Germline assignment: CDR1 SGHRS and CDR2 YFSETQ. The CDR3 covers 14 residues. V dropped 1 base and J dropped 6 bases, with 11 bases sitting between them. This chain's CDR3 is CASSLPRGANEQFF. The CDR3 DNA reads as TGCGCCAGCAGCTTGCCCCGTGGGGCCAATGAGCAGTTCTTC.

The chain employs TRBV29-1 and TRBJ2-5; the match to TRBD2 covers 7 bases. Germline-derived CDR1 and CDR2 are SQVTM and ANQGSEA. V was clipped by 1 base and J by 2 bases; unmatched bases: 7. This CDR3 has 15 residues. CDR3 sequence reads: CSVEGGGVGQETQYF. CDR3 sequence (DNA): TGCAGCGTTGAAGGGGGGGGAGTCGGGCAAGAGACCCAGTACTTC.

The rearrangement joins TRBV19 to TRBJ2-5, with a tentative D call TRBD1 (6 bases). CDR1 and CDR2 from the germline V gene are LNHDA and SQIVND (reference sequence). V lost 6 bases and J lost 3, with 11 bases in between. The CDR3 is made up of 13 amino acids. The CDR3 DNA reads as TGTGCCAGTAGCAAAAACAGGGAAGAGACCCAGTACTTC. Residues: CASSKNREETQYF.

The chain couples TRBV15 to TRBJ1-5, with 8 bases matching TRBD1. Germline V lookup: CDR1 LNHNV, CDR2 YYDKDF (reference sequence). V was pared by 3 bases and J by 5 bases, with 6 bases of the junction left unmatched. The CDR3 has 15 amino acids. The CDR3 coding sequence is TGTGCCACCAGCAGTCGAGGACAGGGACATCAGCCCCAGCATTTT. As protein: CATSSRGQGHQPQHF.

There are a few counts of this clone. V is TRBV7-9 and J is TRBJ2-1, with D unresolved. Trimming pared 5 bases from V and 2 bases from J, leaving 7 bases between. This CDR3 region has 13 residues. The germline V gene encodes CDR1 SEHNR and CDR2 FQNEAQ (reference sequence). Here the CDR3 reads CASSLPPYNEQFF. The CDR3 nucleotides read TGTGCCAGCAGCCTCCCTCCCTACAATGAGCAGTTCTTC.

The chain has TRBV5-1 and TRBJ2-5; 9 nucleotides align to TRBD2. Losses at the gene ends were 4 bases for V and 2 bases for J; bases not matched to a gene: 3. The germline gives CDR1 SGHRS, CDR2 YFSETQ. The length of the CDR3 is 14 residues. This CDR3 reads CASSATSGQETQYF. The CDR3 DNA reads TGCGCCAGCAGCGCAACTAGCGGGCAAGAGACCCAGTACTTC.

The chain is built from TRBV27 and TRBJ1-6, with D hard to call. The CDR3 runs 13 residues. From germline, CDR1 is MNHEY and CDR2 SMNVEV (reference sequence). Trimming removed 5 bases from V and 4 bases from J, with 6 bases in between. CDR3 nucleotides: TGTGCCAGCAGTAGGCCGTATAATTCACCCCTCCACTTT. Amino acids: CASSRPYNSPLHF.

The rearrangement joins TRBV18 to TRBJ2-2; 10 positions match TRBD1. The CDR3 length is 15 residues. Unmatched junction bases numbered 4, after V lost 5 bases and J lost 4 bases. Germline CDR1 KGHSH, CDR2 LQKENI. Here the CDR3 reads CASSTGTGATGELFF. The CDR3 DNA reads TGTGCCAGCTCAACCGGGACAGGGGCCACCGGGGAGCTGTTTTTT.